The clone carrying this T cell receptor (beta chain) showed up many times. Time point indicated: sample taken at primary tumor resection. The study sequenced unsorted whole RNA from tumor, nontumor lung or frozen PBMC. The sample is drawn from a study of spatial heterogeneity in lung cancer. Study context: Beta-chain sequences were consistently detected more often than alpha-chain sequences. More than eight raw reads, on average, carried each unique TCR and UMI combination.

A unique molecular identifier was carried by every single TCR cDNA molecule. One entry per CDR3 protein, called by TCRdb with MiXCR from the 5' RACE reads. The table lists roughly 6,900 distinct CDR3 sequences, roughly 5.9% of them singletons, with around 8.3% in the top ten. V shed 7 bases and J shed 3 bases, with 7 bases lying between them. The CDR3 extends over 12 amino acids. The TCR was taken from a female donor with early-stage non-small cell lung cancer. The specimen comprised normal lung tissue next to the tumor, sampled at surgery. J is TRBJ1-5 and V is TRBV12-3 or TRBV12-4; possible D gene TRBD1, 5 bases. CDR3: CASTQDNQPQHF. The CDR3 coding sequence is TGTGCCAGCACACAGGACAATCAGCCCCAGCATTTT.